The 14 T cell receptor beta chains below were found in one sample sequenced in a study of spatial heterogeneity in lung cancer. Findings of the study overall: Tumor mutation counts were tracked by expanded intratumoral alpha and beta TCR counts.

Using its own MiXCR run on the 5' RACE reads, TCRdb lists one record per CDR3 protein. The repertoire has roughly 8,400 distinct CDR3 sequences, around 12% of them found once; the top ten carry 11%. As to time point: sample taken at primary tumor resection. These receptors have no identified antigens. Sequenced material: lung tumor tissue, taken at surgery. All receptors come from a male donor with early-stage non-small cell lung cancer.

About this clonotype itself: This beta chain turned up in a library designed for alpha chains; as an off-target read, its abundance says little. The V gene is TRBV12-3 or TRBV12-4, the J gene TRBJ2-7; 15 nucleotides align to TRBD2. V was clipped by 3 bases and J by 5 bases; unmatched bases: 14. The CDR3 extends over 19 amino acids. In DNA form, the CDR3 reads TGTGCCAGCAGTTTCTTGCGGGCGGGACTAGCGGGAGGCGACAACGAGCAGTACTTC. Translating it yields CASSFLRAGLAGGDNEQYF.

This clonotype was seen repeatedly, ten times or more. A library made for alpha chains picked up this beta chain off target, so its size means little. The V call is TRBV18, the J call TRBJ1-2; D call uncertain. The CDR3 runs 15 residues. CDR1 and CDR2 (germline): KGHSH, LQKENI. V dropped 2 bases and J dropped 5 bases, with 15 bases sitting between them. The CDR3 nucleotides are TGTGCCAGCTCACCAAGTTTCCTACCCTCTTATGGCTACACCTTC. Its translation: CASSPSFLPSYGYTF.

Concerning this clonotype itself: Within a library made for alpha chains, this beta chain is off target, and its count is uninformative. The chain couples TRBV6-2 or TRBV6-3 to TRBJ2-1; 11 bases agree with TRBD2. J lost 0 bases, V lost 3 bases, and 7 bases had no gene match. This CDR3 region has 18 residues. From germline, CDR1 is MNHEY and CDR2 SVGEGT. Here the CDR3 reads CASSYILAGGSSYNEQFF. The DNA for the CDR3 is TGTGCCAGCAGTTATATTTTAGCGGGAGGGAGCTCCTACAATGAGCAGTTCTTC.

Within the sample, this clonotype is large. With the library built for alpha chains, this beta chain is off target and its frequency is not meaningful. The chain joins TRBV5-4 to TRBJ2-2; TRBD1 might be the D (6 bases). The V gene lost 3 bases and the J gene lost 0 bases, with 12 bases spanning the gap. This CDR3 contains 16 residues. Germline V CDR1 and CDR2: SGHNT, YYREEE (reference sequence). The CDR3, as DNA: TGTGCCAGCAGCTCCTGGGACAAAACGAACACCGGGGAGCTGTTTTTT. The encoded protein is CASSSWDKTNTGELFF.

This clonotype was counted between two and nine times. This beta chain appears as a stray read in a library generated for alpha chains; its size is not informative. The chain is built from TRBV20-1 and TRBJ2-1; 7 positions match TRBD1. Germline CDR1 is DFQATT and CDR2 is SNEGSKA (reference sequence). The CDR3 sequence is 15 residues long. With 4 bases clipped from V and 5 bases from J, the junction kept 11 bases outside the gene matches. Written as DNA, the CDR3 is TGCAGTGCTATCGCAGGGGGTGAAGGGGACAATGAGCAGTTCTTC. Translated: CSAIAGGEGDNEQFF.

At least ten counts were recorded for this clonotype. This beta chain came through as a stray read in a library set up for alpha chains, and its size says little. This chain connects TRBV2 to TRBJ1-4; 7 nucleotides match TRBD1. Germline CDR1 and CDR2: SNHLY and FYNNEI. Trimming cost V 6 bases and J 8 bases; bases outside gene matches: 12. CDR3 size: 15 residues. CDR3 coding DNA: TGTGCCAGCAGAGGTTCAGGGGGGCGGTACGAAAAACTGTTTTTT. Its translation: CASRGSGGRYEKLFF.

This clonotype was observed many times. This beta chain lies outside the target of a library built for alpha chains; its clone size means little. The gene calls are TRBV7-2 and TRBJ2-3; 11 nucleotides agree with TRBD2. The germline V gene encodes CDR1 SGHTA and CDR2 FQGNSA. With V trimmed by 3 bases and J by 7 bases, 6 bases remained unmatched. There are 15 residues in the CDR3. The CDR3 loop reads CASSFTSGSANTQYF. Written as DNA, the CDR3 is TGTGCCAGCAGCTTTACTAGCGGGAGCGCAAATACGCAGTATTTT.

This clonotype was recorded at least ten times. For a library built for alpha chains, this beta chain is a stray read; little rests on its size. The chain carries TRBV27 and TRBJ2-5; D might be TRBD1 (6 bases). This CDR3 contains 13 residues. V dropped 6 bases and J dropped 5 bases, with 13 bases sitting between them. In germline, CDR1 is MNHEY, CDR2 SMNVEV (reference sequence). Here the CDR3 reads CASRVGAYETQYF. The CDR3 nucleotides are TGTGCCAGCAGGGTGGGGGCGTATGAGACCCAGTACTTC.

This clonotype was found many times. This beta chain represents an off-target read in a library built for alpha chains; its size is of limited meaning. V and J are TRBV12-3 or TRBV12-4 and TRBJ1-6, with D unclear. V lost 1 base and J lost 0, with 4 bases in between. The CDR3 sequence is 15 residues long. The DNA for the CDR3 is TGTGCCAGCAGTTTAGGAAGCTCCTATAATTCACCCCTCCACTTT. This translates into CASSLGSSYNSPLHF.

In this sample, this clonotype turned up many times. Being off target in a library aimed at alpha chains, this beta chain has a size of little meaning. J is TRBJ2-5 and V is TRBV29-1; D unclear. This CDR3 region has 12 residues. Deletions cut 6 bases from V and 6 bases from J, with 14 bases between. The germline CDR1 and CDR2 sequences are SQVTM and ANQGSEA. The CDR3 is CSVADGEQTQYF. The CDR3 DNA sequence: TGCAGCGTAGCCGATGGGGAACAGACCCAGTACTTC.

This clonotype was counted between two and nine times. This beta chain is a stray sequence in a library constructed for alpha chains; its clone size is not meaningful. DNA for the CDR3: TGTGCCAGCAGCCCGCAGACAGGGGGAGCCGAAGCTTTCTTT. Its protein is CASSPQTGGAEAFF. This chain uses TRBV11-2 with TRBJ1-1; TRBD1 matches 9 bases. The CDR3 runs to 14 residues. CDR1 is SGHAT and CDR2 is FQNNGV in the germline V gene. J was trimmed by 8 bases and V by 5 bases; bases with no gene match: 9.

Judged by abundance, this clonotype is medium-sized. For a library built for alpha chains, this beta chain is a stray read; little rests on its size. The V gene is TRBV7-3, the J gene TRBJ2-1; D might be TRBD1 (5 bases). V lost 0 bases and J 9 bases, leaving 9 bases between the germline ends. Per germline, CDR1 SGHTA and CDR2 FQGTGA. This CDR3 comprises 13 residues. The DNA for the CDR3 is TGTGCCAGCAGCTTAACAGGGGATAGTGAGCAGTTCTTC. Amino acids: CASSLTGDSEQFF.

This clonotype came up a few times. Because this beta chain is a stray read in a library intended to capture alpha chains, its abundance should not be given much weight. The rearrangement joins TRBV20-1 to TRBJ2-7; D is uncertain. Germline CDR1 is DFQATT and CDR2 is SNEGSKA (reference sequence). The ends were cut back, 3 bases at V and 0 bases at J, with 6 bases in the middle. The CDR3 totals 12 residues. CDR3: CSARISSYEQYF. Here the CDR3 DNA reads TGCAGTGCTAGGATTTCCTCCTACGAGCAGTACTTC.

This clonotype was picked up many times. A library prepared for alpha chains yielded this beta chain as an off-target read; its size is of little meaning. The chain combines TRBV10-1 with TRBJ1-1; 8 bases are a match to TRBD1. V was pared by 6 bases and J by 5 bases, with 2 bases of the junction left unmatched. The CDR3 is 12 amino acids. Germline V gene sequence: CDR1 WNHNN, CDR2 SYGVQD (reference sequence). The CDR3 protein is CASSRQGTEAFF. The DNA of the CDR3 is TGCGCCAGCAGCAGACAGGGGACTGAAGCTTTCTTT.